Listed below are T cell receptor beta chains from one sample, sequenced in a study of breast tumors, draining lymph nodes, adjacent tissues. TCRdb itself ran the multiplex PCR reads through MiXCR, one entry per CDR3 protein. The table records under 110,000 distinct CDR3 sequences, 30% of them present only once. The sample was axillary lymph node tissue. Receptor source: a female donor with breast cancer. Some clones in this sample may be carry-over from other donors' samples. Both conserved end residues are part of each CDR3. A D gene is named only where the DNA matches it firmly. Clone size is given for some rows only: seen once, a few or many times, or a class if the clone is expanded.

-,TRBJ2-3,TRBV5-1,many,CASSLRGSGTDTQYF,TGCGCCAGCAGCTTGCGAGGGTCGGGCACAGATACGCAGTATTTT
-,TRBJ2-2,TRBV6-5,many,CASSHSENGELFF,TGTGCCAGCAGTCACTCTGAAAACGGGGAGCTGTTTTTT
-,TRBJ1-5,TRBV15,-,CATTTNRSNQPQHF,TGTGCCACCACAACAAACAGGAGTAATCAGCCCCAGCATTTT
TRBD1,TRBJ2-7,TRBV19,many,CASSPWDRSSYEQYF,TGTGCCAGTAGTCCTTGGGACAGGAGCTCCTACGAGCAGTACTTC
-,TRBJ2-7,TRBV2,-,CASSASYYEQYF,TGTGCCAGCAGTGCGTCCTACTACGAGCAGTACTTC
TRBD2,TRBJ2-5,TRBV7-2,many,CASSPGLAGGVIKTQYF,TGTGCCAGCAGCCCGGGACTAGCGGGAGGGGTGATAAAGACCCAGTACTTC
-,TRBJ1-1,TRBV4-1,few,CASSRTANTEAFF,TGCGCCAGCAGCCGTACAGCTAACACTGAAGCTTTCTTT
TRBD1,TRBJ1-2,TRBV3-1,many,CASSQNRGLGYTF,TGTGCCAGCAGCCAAAACAGGGGGCTTGGCTACACCTTC
-,TRBJ2-1,TRBV28,many,CASNTVWPYNEQFF,TGTGCCAGTAATACAGTCTGGCCCTACAATGAGCAGTTCTTC
-,TRBJ1-1,TRBV20-1,many,CSASRGAFTEAFF,TGCAGTGCTAGTAGGGGAGCTTTCACTGAAGCTTTCTTT
TRBD2,TRBJ2-1,TRBV11-2,-,CASSLLAGNNEQFF,TGTGCCAGCAGCTTACTAGCGGGGAATAACGAGCAGTTCTTC
TRBD1,TRBJ1-4,TRBV20-1,-,CSADRGEGVEKLFF,TGCAGTGCTGACAGGGGGGAGGGAGTCGAAAAACTGTTTTTT
-,TRBJ2-1,TRBV7-2,-,CASSWRDSEQFF,TGTGCCAGCAGCTGGAGGGACAGTGAGCAGTTCTTC
-,TRBJ2-3,TRBV12-3/TRBV12-4,many,CASSFAFPTDTQYF,TGTGCCAGCAGTTTCGCCTTCCCCACAGATACGCAGTATTTT
-,TRBJ2-7,TRBV6-5,many,CASSPKTGGYEQYF,TGTGCCAGCAGCCCAAAGACAGGTGGCTACGAGCAGTACTTC
-,TRBJ2-3,TRBV20-1,many,CSARDLRASTDTQYF,TGCAGTGCTAGAGATCTTAGAGCGAGCACAGATACGCAGTATTTT
-,TRBJ2-1,TRBV6-6,many,CASWQSSYNEQFF,TGTGCCAGCTGGCAGAGCTCCTACAATGAGCAGTTCTTC
-,TRBJ1-2,TRBV20-1,many,CSARDATPRGNGYTF,TGCAGTGCTAGAGATGCAACTCCCCGGGGAAATGGCTACACCTTC
-,TRBJ1-2,TRBV5-4,many,CASSFVDKHNYGYTF,TGTGCCAGCAGCTTTGTGGACAAACATAACTATGGCTACACCTTC
TRBD1,TRBJ2-5,TRBV5-1,-,CASSFGTGQETQYF,TGCGCCAGCAGCTTCGGGACAGGGCAGGAGACCCAGTACTTC
TRBD2,TRBJ2-3,TRBV4-1,-,CASSQDGGLAIRTDTQYF,TGCGCCAGCAGCCAAGATGGGGGACTAGCGATCCGCACAGATACGCAGTATTTT
-,TRBJ2-3,TRBV6-5,many,CASRAIDTQYF,TGTGCCAGCAGGGCCATAGATACGCAGTATTTT
-,TRBJ2-7,TRBV5-6,many,CASSLGGSSSYEQYF,TGTGCCAGCAGCTTGGGGGGTTCCAGCTCCTACGAGCAGTACTTC
-,TRBJ1-1,TRBV6-5,-,CASSYSTPQAEAFF,TGTGCCAGCAGTTACTCCACCCCGCAGGCTGAAGCTTTCTTT